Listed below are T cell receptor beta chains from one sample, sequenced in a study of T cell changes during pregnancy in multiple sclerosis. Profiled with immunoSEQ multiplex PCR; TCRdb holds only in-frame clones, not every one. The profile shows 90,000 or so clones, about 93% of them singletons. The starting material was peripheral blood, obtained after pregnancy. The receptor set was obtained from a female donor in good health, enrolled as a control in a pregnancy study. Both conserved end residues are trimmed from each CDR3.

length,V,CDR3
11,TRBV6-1,ASSELSNYGYT
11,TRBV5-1,ASSLDPTNEQF
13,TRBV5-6,ASSLPHRGYNEQF
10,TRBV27,ASSLISGEQF
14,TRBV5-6,ASSFPGGGGQETQY
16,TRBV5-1,ASSLGLAGGPSTDTQY
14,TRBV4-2,ASSLPQGAGGTEAF
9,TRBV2,AGGLDNEQF
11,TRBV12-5,ASGDGRNTEAF
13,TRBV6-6,ASSLGLAGAVKLF
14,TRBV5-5,ASSSGQGLAGYGYT
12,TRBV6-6,ASSLPVSGYEQY
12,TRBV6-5,ASSIGQGNQPQH
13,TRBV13,ASSLGGGGGETQY
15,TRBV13,ASSTIRDRLSYNEQF
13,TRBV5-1,ASSALGQDRNEQF
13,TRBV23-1,ASRPAVGRGQPQH
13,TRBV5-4,ASSRTSGNTGELF
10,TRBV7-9,ASSPQGETQY
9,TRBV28,ASSFQEIQY
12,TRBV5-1,ASSLAGANTEAF
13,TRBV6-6,ASRRTSGRGHEQF
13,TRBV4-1,ASSQVVSTDYGYT
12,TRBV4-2,ASSQDWGGYEQY
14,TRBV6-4,ASKIQGESSGNTIY
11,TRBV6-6,ATGPGSYNEQF
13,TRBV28,ASRLQGKGTGELF
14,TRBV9,ASSVPTGASYNEQF
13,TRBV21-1,ASTSGTESYNEQF
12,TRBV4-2,ASSQGEGAYEQY
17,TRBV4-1,ASSQDGIGGRRGWNEQF
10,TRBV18,ASSPESHEQY
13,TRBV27,ASSTGTGGAETQY
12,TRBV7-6,ASSLGDRGTTQY
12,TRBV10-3,AISVTGEDTEAF
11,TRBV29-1,ADRADGTDTQY
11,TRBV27,ASHAGGGYEQY
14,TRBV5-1,ASSLGPSLAGETQY
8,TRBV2,ASRLAEQY
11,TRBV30,AWSGAQPYEQY
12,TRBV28,ASSLLWGGGEQY
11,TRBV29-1,SSHRGLEDTQY
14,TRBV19,ASSRTSGRATDTQY
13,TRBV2,ASTLGLAGGEEQY
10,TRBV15,ATSRVGQGAF
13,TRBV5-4,ASSFEGARTDTQY
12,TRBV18,ASSSDSGANVLT
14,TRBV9,ASSKWTGEGLNEQF
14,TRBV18,ASSLQGAPNTGELF
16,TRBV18,ASSPLTGQGASYNEQF
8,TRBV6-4,ARGGTEAF
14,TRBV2,ASSTGLAEAFYEQY
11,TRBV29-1,SVDVGSGNEQF
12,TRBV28,ASSQGGLANEQF
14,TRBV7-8,ASSLAEGSGANVLT